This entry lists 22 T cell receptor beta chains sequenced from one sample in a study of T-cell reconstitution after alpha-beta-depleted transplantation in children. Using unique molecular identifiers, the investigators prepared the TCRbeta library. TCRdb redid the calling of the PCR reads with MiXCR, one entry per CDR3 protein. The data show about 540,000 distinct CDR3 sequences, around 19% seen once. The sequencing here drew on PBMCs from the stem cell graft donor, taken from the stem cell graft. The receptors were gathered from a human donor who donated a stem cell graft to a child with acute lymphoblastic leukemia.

In DNA, the CDR3 is TGTGCCAGCAGGCAACTAGCGGACACCGGGGAGCTGTTTTTT. Translating gives CASRQLADTGELFF. V is TRBV27 and J is TRBJ2-2, with 8 bases matching TRBD2. CDR1 MNHEY and CDR2 SMNVEV come from the germline V gene (reference sequence). CDR3 length equals 14 residues. The V and J ends lost 6 bases and 3 bases, in that order; junction bases with no gene match: 3.

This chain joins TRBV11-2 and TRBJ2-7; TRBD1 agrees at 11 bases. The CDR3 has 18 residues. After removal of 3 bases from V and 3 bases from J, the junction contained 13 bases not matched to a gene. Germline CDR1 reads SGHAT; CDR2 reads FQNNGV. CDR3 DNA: TGTGCCAGCAGCTTCAGGAGATTAAGGACAGGGGGCGTCTACGAGCAGTACTTC. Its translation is CASSFRRLRTGGVYEQYF.

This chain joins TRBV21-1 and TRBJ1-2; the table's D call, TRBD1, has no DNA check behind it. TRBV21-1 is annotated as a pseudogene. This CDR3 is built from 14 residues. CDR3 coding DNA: TGTGCCAGCAGCACCGTCAGGGACATCGCTGGCTACACCTTC. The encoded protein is CASSTVRDIAGYTF.

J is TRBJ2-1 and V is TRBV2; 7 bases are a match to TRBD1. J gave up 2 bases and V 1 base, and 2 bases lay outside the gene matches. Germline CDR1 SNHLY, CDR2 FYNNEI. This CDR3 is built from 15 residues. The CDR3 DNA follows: TGTGCCAGCAGTGAAGAGGGACAGCCCTACAATGAGCAGTTCTTC. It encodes CASSEEGQPYNEQFF.

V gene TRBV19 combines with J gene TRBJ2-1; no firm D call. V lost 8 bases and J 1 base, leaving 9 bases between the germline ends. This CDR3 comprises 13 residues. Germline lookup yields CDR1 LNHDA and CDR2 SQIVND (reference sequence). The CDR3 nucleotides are TGTGCCAGTCGCGAGAGATCCTACAATGAGCAGTTCTTC. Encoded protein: CASRERSYNEQFF.

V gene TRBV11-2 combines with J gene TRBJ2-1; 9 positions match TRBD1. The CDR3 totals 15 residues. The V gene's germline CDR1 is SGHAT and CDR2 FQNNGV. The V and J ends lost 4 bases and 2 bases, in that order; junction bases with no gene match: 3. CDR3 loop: CASSWDRDAYNEQFF. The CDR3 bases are TGTGCCAGCAGCTGGGACAGGGACGCCTACAATGAGCAGTTCTTC.

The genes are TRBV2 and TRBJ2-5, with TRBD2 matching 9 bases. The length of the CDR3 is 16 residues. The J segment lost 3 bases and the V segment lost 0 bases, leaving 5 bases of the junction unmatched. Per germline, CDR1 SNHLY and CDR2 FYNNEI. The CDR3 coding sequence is TGTGCCAGCAGTGAAGCTAGAATAGCGGGGGAAGAGACCCAGTACTTC. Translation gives CASSEARIAGEETQYF.

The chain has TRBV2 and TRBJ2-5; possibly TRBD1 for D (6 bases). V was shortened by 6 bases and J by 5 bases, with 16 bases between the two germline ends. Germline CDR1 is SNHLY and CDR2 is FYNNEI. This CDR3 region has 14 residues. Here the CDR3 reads CASRTGGPRETQYF. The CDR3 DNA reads TGTGCCAGCAGAACTGGGGGCCCTCGGGAGACCCAGTACTTC.

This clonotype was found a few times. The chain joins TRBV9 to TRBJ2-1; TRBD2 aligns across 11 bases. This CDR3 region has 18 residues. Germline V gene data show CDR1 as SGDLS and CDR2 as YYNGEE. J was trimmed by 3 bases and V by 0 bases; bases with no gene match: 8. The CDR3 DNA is TGTGCCAGCAGCGTAGCTACGACTAGCGGGACCCTCTACAATGAGCAGTTCTTC. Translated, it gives CASSVATTSGTLYNEQFF.

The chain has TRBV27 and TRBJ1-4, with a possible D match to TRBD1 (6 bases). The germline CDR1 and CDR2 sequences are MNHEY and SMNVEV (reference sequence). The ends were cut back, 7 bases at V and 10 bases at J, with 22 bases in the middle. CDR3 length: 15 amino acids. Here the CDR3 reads CASTYRYGGPGKLFF. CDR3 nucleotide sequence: TGTGCCAGCACTTACCGCTACGGGGGCCCAGGAAAACTGTTTTTT. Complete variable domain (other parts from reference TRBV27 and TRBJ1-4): EAQVTQNPRYLITVTGKKLTVTCSQNMNHEYMSWYRQDPGLGLRQIYYSMNVEVTDKGDVPEGYKVSRKEKRNFPLILESPSPNQTSLYFCASTYRYGGPGKLFFGSGTQLSVL.

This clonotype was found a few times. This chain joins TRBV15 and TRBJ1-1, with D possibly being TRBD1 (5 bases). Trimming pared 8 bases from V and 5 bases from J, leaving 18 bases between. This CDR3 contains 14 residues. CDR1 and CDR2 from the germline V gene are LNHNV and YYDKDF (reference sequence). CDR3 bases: TGTGCCACCGGGGGATTGGGAGATGGGACTGAAGCTTTCTTT. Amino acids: CATGGLGDGTEAFF.

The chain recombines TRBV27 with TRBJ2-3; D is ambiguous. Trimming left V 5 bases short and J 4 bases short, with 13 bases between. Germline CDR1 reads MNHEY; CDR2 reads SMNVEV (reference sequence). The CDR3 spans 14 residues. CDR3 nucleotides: TGTGCCAGCAGTCCATCGGACGGGTCAGATACGCAGTATTTT. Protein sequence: CASSPSDGSDTQYF.

This CDR3 reads CSVLVRAGEAFF. CDR3 nucleotide sequence: TGCAGCGTTCTCGTCAGGGCCGGGGAAGCTTTCTTT. J is TRBJ1-1 and V is TRBV29-1; tentatively, D is TRBD1 (5 bases). From germline, CDR1 is SQVTM and CDR2 ANQGSEA. The CDR3 is 12 residues long. Between the trimmed V and J ends, which lost 5 bases and 8 bases, there was a span of 15 bases.

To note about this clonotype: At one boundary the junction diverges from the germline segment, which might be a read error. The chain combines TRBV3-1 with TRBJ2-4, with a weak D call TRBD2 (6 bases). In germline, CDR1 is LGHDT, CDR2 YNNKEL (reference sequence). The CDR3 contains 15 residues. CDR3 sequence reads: CATSQPGGYKNIQYF. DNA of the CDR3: TGTGCCACCAGCCAACCTGGGGGGTACAAAAACATTCAGTACTTC.

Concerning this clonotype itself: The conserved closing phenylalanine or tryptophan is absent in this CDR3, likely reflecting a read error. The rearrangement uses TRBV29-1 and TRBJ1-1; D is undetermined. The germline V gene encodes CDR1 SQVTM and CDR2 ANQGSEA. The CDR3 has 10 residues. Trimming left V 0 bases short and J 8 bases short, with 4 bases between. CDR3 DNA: TGCAGCGTTGAAGAAGGCGAAGCTTTCTAT. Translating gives CSVEEGEAFY.

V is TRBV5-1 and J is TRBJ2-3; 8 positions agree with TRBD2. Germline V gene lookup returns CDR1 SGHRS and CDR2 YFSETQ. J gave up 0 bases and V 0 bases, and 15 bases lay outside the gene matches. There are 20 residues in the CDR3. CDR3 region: CASSLDPWGLVRESTDTQYF. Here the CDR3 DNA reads TGCGCCAGCAGCTTGGATCCCTGGGGACTAGTCCGGGAGAGCACAGATACGCAGTATTTT.

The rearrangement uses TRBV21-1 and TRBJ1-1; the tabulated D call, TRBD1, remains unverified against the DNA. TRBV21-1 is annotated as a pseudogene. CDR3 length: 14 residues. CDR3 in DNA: TGTGCCAGCAGCAGGAAGGGGATAGACACTGAAGCTTTCTTT. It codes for CASSRKGIDTEAFF.

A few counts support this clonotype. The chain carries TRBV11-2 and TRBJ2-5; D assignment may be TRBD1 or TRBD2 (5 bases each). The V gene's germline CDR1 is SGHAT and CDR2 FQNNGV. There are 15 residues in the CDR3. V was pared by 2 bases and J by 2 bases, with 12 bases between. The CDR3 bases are TGTGCCAGCAGCTTACCCTTGGGGGAGCAAGAGACCCAGTACTTC. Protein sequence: CASSLPLGEQETQYF.

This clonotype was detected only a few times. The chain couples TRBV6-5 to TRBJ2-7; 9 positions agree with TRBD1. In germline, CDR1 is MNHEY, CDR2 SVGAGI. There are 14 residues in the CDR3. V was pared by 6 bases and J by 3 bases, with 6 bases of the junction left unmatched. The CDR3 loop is CASSYDRGIYEQYF. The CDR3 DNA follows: TGTGCCAGCAGCTACGACAGGGGGATCTACGAGCAGTACTTC.

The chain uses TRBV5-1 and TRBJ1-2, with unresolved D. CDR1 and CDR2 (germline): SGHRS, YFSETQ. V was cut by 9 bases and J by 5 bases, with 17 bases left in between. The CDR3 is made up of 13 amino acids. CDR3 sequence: CATRTEATYGYTF. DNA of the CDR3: TGCGCCACTAGGACCGAAGCAACTTATGGCTACACCTTC.

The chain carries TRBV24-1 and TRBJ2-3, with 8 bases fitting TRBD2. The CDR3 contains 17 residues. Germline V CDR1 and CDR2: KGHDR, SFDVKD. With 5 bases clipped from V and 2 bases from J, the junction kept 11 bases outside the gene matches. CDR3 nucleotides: TGTGCCACCAGTGTCCCGGCGGGGGGACCGTACACAGATACGCAGTATTTT. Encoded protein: CATSVPAGGPYTDTQYF.

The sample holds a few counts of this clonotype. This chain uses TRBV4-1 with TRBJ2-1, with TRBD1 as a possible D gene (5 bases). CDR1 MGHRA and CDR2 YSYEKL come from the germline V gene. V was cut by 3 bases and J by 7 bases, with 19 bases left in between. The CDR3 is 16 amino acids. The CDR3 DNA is TGCGCCAGCAGCCAGGTGGGGCGGTCGGTGAGGAATGAGCAGTTCTTC. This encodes CASSQVGRSVRNEQFF.